This TCR beta chain was sequenced in a study of CD8 T cells in Susac syndrome (dated by TCRdb to 2018 to 2020). In terms of the full investigation: Of the Susac syndrome patients who were sequenced, six had clinically active disease and roughly eight were in clinical remission. Susac syndrome patients were therapy-naive, on corticosteroids (some also receiving IVIg), or on IVIg alone at blood withdrawal. Repertoire sequencing was used to test whether CD8+ T cell activation and differentiation in Susac syndrome was antigen driven. Here is what the overall study found, with its caveats: In patients with Susac syndrome, the CD4+ T cell repertoire showed no detectable clonal expansion. The TCR sequencing and HLA analysis was acknowledged to have included a relatively small number of individuals.

About this clonotype itself: The target of this receptor is not known. No per-base quality is available; no much larger clone lies one base away.

V and J are trimmed by 5 bases and 2 bases, and the gene matches miss 12 bases of the junction. The CDR3, cysteine through phenylalanine, is 16 amino acids long. Only the CDR3 portion is preserved as DNA: 48 bases, with reading frame beginning at the first base. The germline V gene (reference sequence) provides CDR1 DFQATT and CDR2 SNEGSKA. RNA was extracted with the RNeasy kit and 0.5 to 1 ug was reverse transcribed using random hexamers. TCR beta CDR3 regions were amplified with the immunoSEQ multiplex PCR assay covering 54 Vbeta and 13 Jbeta segments. PCR amplification bias was corrected using a synthetic template baseline for primer optimization and computational correction. Per the authors' processing: Reads were annotated to V, D and J genes per IMGT and analyzed with immunoSEQ Analyzer, keeping only productive sequences. Clonality was calculated as one minus the Shannon entropy normalized by log2 of the number of productive unique sequences. For each patient and control, public and private clones were evaluated within the 100 most prevalent clones. Clones were defined as Susac-specific when absent from the healthy and MS cohorts, from about 1,100 published viral clones and from other ImmuneACCESS disease sequences. TCRdb's own reprocessing of the public reads used fastp at Q25 and MiXCR and kept productive beta chains. Duplicate CDR3 protein sequences are folded into a single record with the most common DNA and genes. These V and J calls rely on TCRdb rather than the paper's analysis. In this sample the table shows some 200,000 distinct CDR3 sequences, more than 85% of which occur a single time. 0.087% of the sample is held by the ten biggest clonotypes.

High-throughput TCR beta sequencing profiled peripheral blood CD8+ and CD4+ T cells from healthy donors, Susac syndrome patients and multiple sclerosis patients. Susac syndrome patients met recently defined diagnostic criteria for definite or probable disease. Bulk CD8+ and CD4+ T cells were purified by magnetic negative isolation, whereas CD8+ TEMRA cells were enriched by FACS. Blood was collected in EDTA tubes and processed within 24 hours, with PBMCs isolated through density gradient centrifugation. PBMCs destined for TCR sequencing were cryopreserved in liquid nitrogen and later thawed in a 37 °C water bath. A purity of at least 90% was achieved for sorted or isolated CD4+, CD8+ and CD8+ TEMRA cells.

Here the chain combines TRBV20-1 and TRBJ2-5, and 9 junctional nucleotides match TRBD1. What was sequenced was CD4+ T cells from PBMCs. The sequence was collected from a human donor with Susac syndrome. The DNA reads TGCAGTGCTGGGGGCTCGGGACAGGGTATTCAAGAGACCCAGTACTTC. This codes for CSAGGSGQGIQETQYF.